These T cell receptor beta chains were read from a single sample in a study of blood T cell repertoires in COVID-19. Clones were sequenced by immunoSEQ multiplex PCR, and TCRdb holds only the in-frame ones, with some missing. Among roughly 34,000 clones listed, almost 85% were seen once. The source material was peripheral blood. These receptors came from an older man with active COVID-19. CDR3s include the opening cysteine and the closing phenylalanine or tryptophan. The D gene is left open where the match is weak. Part of the rows lack a size; the others show once, few, many or a class for expanded clones.

clone_size,d_call,j_call,v_call,cdr3_aa,cdr3_nt
NA,NA,TRBJ1-2,TRBV13,CASSSVSGLVGYTF,TGTGCCAGCAGCTCGGTTTCTGGACTAGTTGGCTACACCTTC
NA,TRBD1,TRBJ1-6,TRBV25-1,CASNPGQWNSPLHF,TGTGCCAGCAATCCGGGACAGTGGAATTCACCCCTCCACTTT
NA,NA,TRBJ2-6,TRBV2,CARGSANVLTF,TGTGCCAGAGGGAGCGCCAACGTCCTGACTTTC
NA,NA,TRBJ1-1,TRBV4-3,CASSQDRHPNTEAFF,TGCGCCAGCAGCCAAGATAGACACCCGAACACTGAAGCTTTCTTT
NA,NA,TRBJ2-2,TRBV7-9,CASSFYSNTGELFF,TGTGCCAGCAGCTTTTATTCGAACACCGGGGAGCTGTTTTTT
once,NA,TRBJ2-1,TRBV21-1,CASSKEAGQGSYNEQFF,TGTGCCAGCAGCAAAGAAGCAGGACAGGGATCCTACAATGAGCAGTTCTTC
few,TRBD1,TRBJ2-7,TRBV7-9,CASSLWTGVGEQYF,TGTGCCAGCAGCTTATGGACAGGGGTAGGCGAGCAGTACTTC
NA,TRBD2,TRBJ2-1,TRBV19,CASSVRLAGGLNEQFF,TGTGCCAGTAGTGTAAGACTAGCGGGGGGGCTCAATGAGCAGTTCTTC
NA,NA,TRBJ2-1,TRBV5-6,CASSLFIPNFSYNEQFF,TGTGCCAGCAGCTTGTTTATCCCGAACTTCTCCTACAATGAGCAGTTCTTC
NA,NA,TRBJ2-7,TRBV5-5,CASSPLLGGDEQYF,TGTGCCAGCAGCCCCTTATTAGGAGGCGACGAGCAGTACTTC
NA,NA,TRBJ1-1,TRBV12-3/TRBV12-4,CASSLRGDTEAFF,TGTGCCAGCAGTCTCAGGGGAGACACTGAAGCTTTCTTT
NA,NA,TRBJ2-2,TRBV7-2,CASSLDRPPNTGELFF,TGTGCCAGCAGCCTTGACAGGCCACCGAACACCGGGGAGCTGTTTTTT
few,NA,TRBJ2-2,TRBV9,CASSVAGVDTGELFF,TGTGCCAGCAGCGTAGCGGGGGTAGACACCGGGGAGCTGTTTTTT
NA,TRBD1,TRBJ2-7,TRBV18,CASSSTGVGYEQYF,TGTGCCAGCTCGTCTACAGGGGTTGGTTACGAGCAGTACTTC
NA,TRBD1,TRBJ2-3,TRBV2,CASRNRGRDPDTQYF,TGTGCCAGCAGAAACAGGGGGCGCGATCCAGATACGCAGTATTTT
NA,NA,TRBJ2-6,TRBV7-9,CASSVGGGFLSGANVLTF,TGTGCCAGCAGCGTGGGAGGTGGTTTCCTCTCTGGGGCCAACGTCCTGACTTTC
NA,TRBD2,TRBJ2-7,TRBV27,CASSPTSVGSYEQYF,TGTGCCAGCAGTCCCACTAGCGTCGGCTCCTACGAGCAGTACTTC
NA,TRBD1,TRBJ1-3,TRBV2,CASSRDRRNTIYF,TGTGCCAGCAGCCGGGACAGAAGAAACACCATATATTTT
NA,NA,TRBJ1-1,TRBV6-5,CASSYRRAGTEAFF,TGTGCCAGCAGTTACCGACGAGCGGGCACTGAAGCTTTCTTT
few,NA,TRBJ2-7,TRBV19,CASSISYSYEQYF,TGTGCCAGTAGTATCTCCTACTCCTACGAGCAGTACTTC
NA,TRBD1,TRBJ1-2,TRBV10-3,CAISEYAGTGGDYGYTF,TGTGCCATCAGTGAATACGCCGGGACAGGGGGCGACTATGGCTACACCTTC
NA,NA,TRBJ2-7,TRBV5-1,CASSLSGFNEQYF,TGCGCCAGCAGCTTAAGCGGGTTCAACGAGCAGTACTTC
medium-sized,NA,TRBJ2-5,TRBV27,CASRGVLETQYF,TGTGCCAGCAGAGGGGTTTTAGAGACCCAGTACTTC
NA,TRBD2,TRBJ2-7,TRBV6-4,CATHPGGSYEQYF,TGTGCCACCCACCCGGGGGGGTCCTACGAGCAGTACTTC
NA,NA,TRBJ1-2,TRBV7-8,CASSFGEVGYGYTF,TGTGCCAGCAGCTTTGGGGAGGTGGGCTATGGCTACACCTTC
medium-sized,NA,TRBJ2-3,TRBV6-5,CASMLRRGFTDTQYF,TGTGCCAGCATGCTTCGGCGGGGATTCACAGATACGCAGTATTTT
NA,NA,TRBJ1-5,TRBV29-1,CSVESGQGQPQHF,TGCAGCGTTGAGTCAGGGCAAGGGCAGCCCCAGCATTTT
NA,NA,TRBJ2-3,TRBV15,CATSRNPISGASTDTQYF,TGTGCCACCAGCAGGAATCCGATAAGCGGTGCTAGCACAGATACGCAGTATTTT
NA,TRBD1,TRBJ2-7,TRBV19,CASTAGQGAYEQYF,TGTGCCAGTACCGCCGGACAGGGGGCTTACGAGCAGTACTTC
NA,TRBD1,TRBJ1-3,TRBV9,CASSADRAGNTIYF,TGTGCCAGCAGCGCCGACAGGGCTGGAAACACCATATATTTT
NA,NA,TRBJ2-7,TRBV18,CASSAGRGYEQYF,TGTGCCAGCTCCGCCGGACGGGGCTACGAGCAGTACTTC
NA,TRBD1,TRBJ1-6,TRBV5-4,CASSFKGTENSPLHF,TGTGCCAGCAGTTTTAAGGGGACAGAGAATTCACCCCTCCACTTT
NA,TRBD1,TRBJ1-6,TRBV18,CASSPDRDSPLHF,TGTGCCAGCTCCCCGGACAGGGATTCACCCCTCCACTTT
NA,NA,TRBJ1-6,TRBV6-5,CASMENSPLHF,TGTGCCAGCATGGAGAATTCACCCCTCCACTTT
NA,NA,TRBJ1-1,TRBV5-1,CASSLEIIGGANEAFF,TGCGCCAGCAGCTTGGAGATTATAGGGGGGGCGAATGAAGCTTTCTTT
NA,TRBD1,TRBJ1-1,TRBV4-1,CASSLGQGNTEAFF,TGCGCCAGCAGCCTAGGACAGGGCAACACTGAAGCTTTCTTT
NA,TRBD2,TRBJ2-1,TRBV10-3,CAIWAGLAGLNEQFF,TGTGCCATTTGGGCAGGACTAGCGGGGTTAAATGAGCAGTTCTTC
NA,NA,TRBJ1-5,TRBV19,CASSIGEGQPQHF,TGTGCCAGTAGTATAGGGGAGGGCCAGCCCCAGCATTTT
NA,TRBD1,TRBJ2-5,TRBV11-2,CASSPGTVRLETQYF,TGTGCCAGCAGCCCCGGGACAGTCCGCTTGGAGACCCAGTACTTC
NA,NA,TRBJ1-3,TRBV7-2,CASSLAGSSGNTIYF,TGTGCCAGCAGCTTAGCCGGGTCCTCTGGAAACACCATATATTTT
once,NA,TRBJ2-2,TRBV7-7,CASSFYSSGSGELFF,TGTGCCAGCAGCTTTTATTCCAGCGGGTCCGGGGAGCTGTTTTTT
NA,TRBD2,TRBJ2-3,TRBV7-9,CASSPPGLGTDTQYF,TGTGCCAGCAGCCCACCGGGACTAGGCACAGATACGCAGTATTTT
NA,NA,TRBJ2-4,TRBV6-5,CASSYGSASENIQYF,TGTGCCAGCAGTTACGGGAGCGCCTCAGAGAACATTCAGTACTTC
NA,TRBD2,TRBJ2-7,TRBV10-3,CAISDPGLVQYF,TGTGCCATCAGTGACCCCGGACTAGTGCAGTACTTC
NA,NA,TRBJ1-5,TRBV19,CASRRQGNQPQHF,TGTGCCAGTAGAAGACAGGGCAATCAGCCCCAGCATTTT
NA,NA,TRBJ1-1,TRBV5-4,CASSLAGGGGFTEAFF,TGTGCCAGCAGCTTGGCTGGGGGGGGCGGATTCACTGAAGCTTTCTTT
once,NA,TRBJ2-3,TRBV2,CASSPGRGTDTQYF,TGTGCCAGCAGTCCAGGGAGGGGGACAGATACGCAGTATTTT
NA,TRBD2,TRBJ2-2,TRBV11-1,CASRTTSGGAGELFF,TGTGCCAGCAGAACAACTAGCGGGGGGGCCGGGGAGCTGTTTTTT
NA,NA,TRBJ2-7,TRBV6-5,CATGLTAYEQYF,TGTGCCACCGGACTAACCGCCTACGAGCAGTACTTC
once,NA,TRBJ1-4,TRBV7-8,CASSFRGSVGNEKLFF,TGTGCCAGCAGCTTTAGGGGTTCGGTGGGTAATGAAAAACTGTTTTTT
NA,NA,TRBJ2-2,TRBV4-1,CASSPISRGANTGELFF,TGCGCCAGCAGCCCTATCTCCAGGGGCGCGAACACCGGGGAGCTGTTTTTT
NA,TRBD1,TRBJ2-2,TRBV27,CASSRDRGYIDTGELFF,TGTGCCAGCAGTAGGGACAGGGGGTATATTGACACCGGGGAGCTGTTTTTT
NA,NA,TRBJ2-5,TRBV5-1,CASSTGQFQETQYF,TGCGCCAGCAGCACCGGACAGTTTCAAGAGACCCAGTACTTC